This T cell receptor (beta chain) stems from a study of graft-versus-host responses after intestinal transplantation. About the research overall: Every transplant recipient was induced with anti-thymocyte globulin, then maintained on tacrolimus and steroids for approximately three years.

This CDR3 spans 15 amino acids. Germline V gene data show CDR1 as MNHEY and CDR2 as SVGAGI. V was clipped by 3 bases and J by 7 bases; unmatched bases: 9. Regarding this clone: As yet, its antigen is unknown.

Generated by immunoSEQ multiplex PCR, the TCRdb table keeps only in-frame clones and is missing some. The profile shows some 100,000 clones, roughly 92% of them singletons. The chain combines TRBV6-5 with TRBJ2-1; TRBD1 agrees at 7 bases. The sequence was collected from a human donor who was the organ donor for an intestinal transplant. This specimen was unstimulated CD8+ T cells sorted from spleen or lymph node cells, taken before transplant. CDR3 bases: TGTGCCAGCAGTTATGGCTACAGCAGGGGGAATGAGCAGTTCTTC. Amino acid sequence: CASSYGYSRGNEQFF.